This T cell receptor beta chain was profiled in a study of blood T cells in healthy people across ages. The germline CDR1 and CDR2 sequences are SQVTM and ANQGSEA. V was trimmed by 5 bases and J by 4 bases, leaving 3 bases between them. CDR3 length: 11 amino acids. A sample-barcoded 5' primer and a J-beta primer mix were used in a second PCR of roughly 6 to 11 cycles. TCRdb re-derived calls from the 5' RACE reads in MiXCR, one entry per CDR3 protein. The data show roughly 1.9 million distinct CDR3 sequences, with roughly 43% seen just once and under 30% held by the top ten. This chain connects TRBV29-1 to TRBJ2-6; D not resolved. The receptor comes from a human donor in good health. Material for sequencing was blood. CDR3 in DNA: TGCAGCGTTCTAGGGGCCAACGTCCTGACTTTC. This encodes CSVLGANVLTF.